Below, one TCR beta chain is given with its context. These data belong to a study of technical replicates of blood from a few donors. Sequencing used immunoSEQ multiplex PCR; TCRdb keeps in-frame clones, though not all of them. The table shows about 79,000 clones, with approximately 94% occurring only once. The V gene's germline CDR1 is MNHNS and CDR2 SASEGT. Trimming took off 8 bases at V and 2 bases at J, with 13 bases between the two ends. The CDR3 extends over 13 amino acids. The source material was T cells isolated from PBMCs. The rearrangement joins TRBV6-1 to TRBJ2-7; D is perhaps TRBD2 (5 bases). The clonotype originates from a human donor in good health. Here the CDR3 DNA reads TGTGCCAGCGGCTTGAGGGCGGCCTACGAGCAGTACTTC. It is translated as CASGLRAAYEQYF.